These 11 T cell receptor beta chains were all obtained from the same sample, sequenced in a study of blood T cell repertoires in COVID-19. TCRdb's table, derived via immunoSEQ multiplex PCR, lists solely in-frame clones and lacks some. The data show roughly 70,000 clones, about 87% seen once. The sequenced sample was peripheral blood. Source of these receptors: a woman of 80 years or more with active COVID-19.

The gene calls are TRBV7-9 and TRBJ1-6; D call uncertain. Trimming stripped 4 bases from V and 2 bases from J, with 9 bases between. The CDR3 loop spans 15 amino acids. Germline values: CDR1 SEHNR, CDR2 FQNEAQ (reference sequence). The CDR3 coding sequence is TGTGCCAGCAGCTCGCCAGTCGCCTATAATTCACCCCTCCACTTT. It specifies CASSSPVAYNSPLHF. Supplemented by reference TRBV7-9 and TRBJ1-6, the full variable domain reads DTGVSQNPRHKITKRGQNVTFRCDPISEHNRLYWYRQTLGQGPEFLTYFQNEAQLEKSRLLSDRFSAERPKGSFSTLEIQRTEQGDSAMYLCASSSPVAYNSPLHFGNGTRLTVT.

This chain links TRBV27 with TRBJ2-1; TRBD1 matches at 9 bases. The CDR3 is 13 amino acids. Per the germline V gene, CDR1 is MNHEY and CDR2 is SMNVEV (reference sequence). V lost 8 bases to trimming and J lost 14 bases; unmatched junction nucleotides: 13. The CDR3 DNA is TGTGCCAGCTCACGAAGGGGAGGGACAGGGAAGTTCTTC. Its protein product is CASSRRGGTGKFF.

The rearrangement joins TRBV10-3 to TRBJ2-5; perhaps TRBD2 as D (7 bases). V was pared by 4 bases and J by 4 bases, with 13 bases between. In germline, CDR1 is ENHRY, CDR2 SYGVKD. This CDR3 has 14 residues. The CDR3 DNA sequence: TGTGCCATCAGTGCCGGGGGGCGGGGAGAGACCCAGTACTTC. Protein: CAISAGGRGETQYF.

Turning to this clone: Here the CDR3 omits its conserved ending phenylalanine or tryptophan, so a read error is the likely source. The limits of the CDR3 on the DNA are not certain, so only TCRdb's listed CDR3 is given. V is TRBV6-4 and J is TRBJ2-3; the table's D call, TRBD2, was not checked against the DNA. The CDR3 is made up of 10 amino acids, end residues included. Germline V gene lookup returns CDR1 MRHNA and CDR2 SNTAGT. This chain's CDR3 is CATRYGREGC.

This chain links TRBV29-1 with TRBJ2-7; 8 bases are shared with TRBD1. The CDR3 spans 14 residues. V shed 1 base and J 2 bases; nucleotides not matched to a gene: 4. CDR1 SQVTM and CDR2 ANQGSEA come from the germline V gene. In nucleotides, the CDR3 is TGCAGCGTTGAAGGGGCAGGGGGCCCCTACGAGCAGTACTTC. Translation gives CSVEGAGGPYEQYF.

This clone was recorded once. J is TRBJ2-2 and V is TRBV11-3; D possibly corresponds to TRBD2 (6 bases). The CDR3 spans 14 residues. Trimming pared 1 base from V and 6 bases from J, leaving 9 bases between. CDR1 and CDR2 from the germline V gene are SGHNT and YENEEA. CDR3 sequence reads: CASSLVASAGELFF. DNA of the CDR3: TGTGCCAGCAGCTTAGTGGCTAGCGCCGGGGAGCTGTTTTTT.

The chain carries TRBV11-3 and TRBJ2-2; no definite D call. The CDR3 sequence is 15 residues long. The V gene's germline CDR1 is SGHNT and CDR2 YENEEA. With 3 bases removed from V and 7 bases from J, the gap between germline ends came to 15 bases. DNA of the CDR3: TGTGCCAGCAGCTTCCCCGGGTCGAAGGACGGGGAGCTGTTTTTT. Residues: CASSFPGSKDGELFF. Full variable domain (missing parts from reference TRBV11-3 and TRBJ2-2): EAGVVQSPRYKIIEKKQPVAFWCNPISGHNTLYWYLQNLGQGPELLIRYENEEAVDDSQLPKDRFSAERLKGVDSTLKIQPAELGDSAVYLCASSFPGSKDGELFFGEGSRLTVL.

This clone was detected only once. The rearrangement joins TRBV6-2 or TRBV6-3 to TRBJ2-3; 7 bases line up with TRBD2. This CDR3 has 18 residues. The V segment lost 0 bases and the J segment 0 bases; nucleotides outside the gene matches: 9. From germline, CDR1 is MNHEY and CDR2 SVGEGT. CDR3 in amino acids: CASSYSPREGDSTDTQYF. The CDR3 DNA sequence: TGTGCCAGCAGTTACTCCCCTAGGGAGGGAGATAGCACAGATACGCAGTATTTT.

This rearrangement joins TRBV3-1 (or the pseudogene TRBV3-2) to TRBJ2-4; tentatively, D is TRBD2 (6 bases). Germline lookup yields CDR1 LGHDT and CDR2 YNNKEL (reference sequence). Between the trimmed V and J ends, which lost 6 bases and 3 bases, there was a span of 15 bases. This CDR3 spans 15 amino acids. CDR3 residues: CASSLTRSGKNIQYF. The CDR3, as DNA: TGTGCCAGCAGTTTGACTAGATCTGGCAAAAACATTCAGTACTTC.

The chain employs TRBV6-6 and TRBJ1-2; D not resolved. CDR1 and CDR2 from the germline V gene are MNHNY and SVGAGI (reference sequence). V lost 7 bases and J 5 bases, leaving 20 bases between the germline ends. CDR3 size: 15 residues. Here the CDR3 reads CASTYPSGLEYGYTF. The CDR3 DNA sequence: TGTGCCAGCACCTACCCCTCCGGACTCGAATATGGCTACACCTTC.

The J gene is TRBJ2-5, the V gene TRBV7-6, with D possibly matching TRBD2 (6 bases). The CDR3 totals 14 residues. Germline V CDR1 and CDR2: SGHVS, FNYEAQ. V dropped 1 base and J dropped 5 bases, with 11 bases sitting between them. The chain's CDR3 is CASSLVWGEETQYF. The DNA for the CDR3 is TGTGCCAGCAGCTTAGTCTGGGGGGAGGAGACCCAGTACTTC.